Each of the 14 T cell receptor beta chains below was sequenced from the same sample in a study of blood T cell repertoires in COVID-19. Generated by immunoSEQ multiplex PCR, the TCRdb table keeps only in-frame clones and is missing some. This sample carries fewer than 250,000 clones, around 82% of them seen once, and the ten largest clones take 8.2%. The sequenced sample was peripheral blood. These receptors came from a woman aged 45-65 years with acute or convalescent COVID-19.

The V and J genes are TRBV28 and TRBJ2-5, with 12 bases matching TRBD2. The J segment lost 5 bases and the V segment lost 0 bases, leaving 1 base of the junction unmatched. There are 15 residues in the CDR3. Germline CDR1 MDHEN, CDR2 SYDVKM. Written as DNA, the CDR3 is TGTGCCAGCAGTTTATGGCTAGCGGGAGGGGAGACCCAGTACTTC. Its translation is CASSLWLAGGETQYF.

This rearrangement joins TRBV25-1 to TRBJ2-5; 10 bases line up with TRBD2. V shed 2 bases and J 1 base; nucleotides not matched to a gene: 7. CDR3 length equals 17 residues. Looked up from germline, CDR1 is MGHDK and CDR2 is SYGVNS. The CDR3 DNA reads TGTGCCAGCAGTGAAGGGGGACTAGCGAGCTCCCAAGAGACCCAGTACTTC. Translated, it gives CASSEGGLASSQETQYF.

CDR3 amino acids: CASPRDSRHEQYF. The CDR3 region has the DNA TGTGCCAGCCCCAGGGACAGCCGACACGAGCAGTACTTC. The chain is built from TRBV6-5 and TRBJ2-7; 7 bases map to TRBD1. CDR3 size: 13 residues. J gave up 5 bases and V 8 bases, and 9 bases lay outside the gene matches. Germline CDR1 reads MNHEY; CDR2 reads SVGAGI.

V usage is TRBV6-5 and J usage is TRBJ1-2; the D gene is possibly TRBD1 (5 bases). Trimming stripped 6 bases from V and 0 bases from J, with 8 bases between. Germline V gives CDR1 MNHEY, CDR2 SVGAGI. The CDR3 contains 13 residues. The CDR3 DNA is TGTGCCAGCAGAGCACAGGCTAACTATGGCTACACCTTC. Amino acid sequence: CASRAQANYGYTF.

The chain recombines TRBV11-2 with TRBJ1-1; no definite D call. V dropped 6 bases and J dropped 1 base, with 15 bases sitting between them. This CDR3 contains 15 residues. Looked up from germline, CDR1 is SGHAT and CDR2 is FQNNGV. CDR3 coding DNA: TGTGCCAGCAGTCGTGCGGGAAGCAGGAACACTGAAGCTTTCTTT. This gives the protein CASSRAGSRNTEAFF.

The chain carries TRBV24-1 and TRBJ2-3, with TRBD1 matching over 8 bases. CDR1 and CDR2 from the germline V gene are KGHDR and SFDVKD. The V and J ends lost 5 bases and 6 bases, in that order; junction bases with no gene match: 12. This CDR3 has 16 residues. The CDR3 here is CATSVPEAGGVDTQYF. The CDR3 DNA follows: TGTGCCACCAGTGTCCCAGAGGCAGGGGGCGTGGATACGCAGTATTTT.

The chain links TRBV3-1 (or the pseudogene TRBV3-2) to TRBJ2-1; the match to TRBD2 covers 12 bases. V lost 4 bases, J lost 9 bases, and 7 bases stayed unmatched. The CDR3 is 15 residues long. CDR1 and CDR2 from the germline V gene are LGHDT and YNNKEL (reference sequence). CDR3 protein: CASSPWTSGMGEQFF. The DNA of the CDR3 is TGTGCCAGCAGCCCATGGACTAGCGGGATGGGTGAGCAGTTCTTC.

The chain links TRBV28 to TRBJ1-1; D is unclear. The CDR3 extends over 16 amino acids. CDR1 is MDHEN and CDR2 is SYDVKM in the germline V gene. V gave up 5 bases and J gave up 3 bases, with 19 bases separating them. CDR3 in amino acids: CASSTMEVNTYTEAFF. CDR3 DNA: TGTGCCAGCAGTACCATGGAGGTCAACACCTACACTGAAGCTTTCTTT.

V and J are TRBV2 and TRBJ2-7, with 7 bases matching TRBD1. The germline gives CDR1 SNHLY, CDR2 FYNNEI. V was pared by 6 bases and J by 5 bases, with 7 bases of the junction left unmatched. The CDR3 consists of 13 residues. In DNA form, the CDR3 reads TGTGCCAGCAGCCCGACAGGGATGAACGAGCAGTACTTC. Residues: CASSPTGMNEQYF.

The rearrangement joins TRBV7-6 to TRBJ2-7, with TRBD2 identical over 11 bases. V lost 3 bases and J lost 7; bases outside the gene matches: 8. The CDR3 covers 15 residues. Germline assignment: CDR1 SGHVS and CDR2 FNYEAQ. The CDR3 loop is CASSLNSGRAQEQYF. CDR3 DNA: TGTGCCAGCAGCTTGAATAGCGGGAGGGCCCAGGAGCAGTACTTC.

The chain joins TRBV19 to TRBJ2-2; weak D call: TRBD1 (5 bases). CDR1 is LNHDA and CDR2 is SQIVND in the germline V gene (reference sequence). The ends were cut back, 7 bases at V and 5 bases at J, with 17 bases in the middle. This CDR3 comprises 15 residues. CDR3 sequence: CASTSPKPGTGELFF. The CDR3 DNA follows: TGTGCCAGTACTTCGCCGAAACCAGGGACCGGGGAGCTGTTTTTT.

The J gene is TRBJ2-5, the V gene TRBV29-1, with TRBD2 matching 12 bases. The CDR3 is made up of 16 amino acids. The J segment lost 4 bases and the V segment lost 7 bases, leaving 13 bases of the junction unmatched. The germline V gene encodes CDR1 SQVTM and CDR2 ANQGSEA. The chain's CDR3 is CSAETSTSGRGETQYF. The CDR3 DNA follows: TGCAGCGCCGAGACTTCGACTAGCGGGAGAGGAGAGACCCAGTACTTC.

Only one count was recorded for this clone. The rearrangement uses TRBV7-2 and TRBJ2-7, with TRBD2 matching 10 bases. CDR1 SGHTA and CDR2 FQGNSA come from the germline V gene. The CDR3 sequence is 16 residues long. Trimming at V came to 3 bases and at J to 2 bases, leaving 7 bases not matched to a gene. The CDR3 nucleotides are TGTGCCAGCAGCTTGGGCATAGCGGGGGGACCCTACGAGCAGTACTTC. It is translated as CASSLGIAGGPYEQYF. The full variable domain, rest sourced from reference TRBV7-2 and TRBJ2-7, is GAGVSQSPSNKVTEKGKDVELRCDPISGHTALYWYRQSLGQGLEFLIYFQGNSAPDKSGLPSDRFSAERTGGSVSTLTIQRTQQEDSAVYLCASSLGIAGGPYEQYFGPGTRLTVT.

The chain uses TRBV7-9 and TRBJ1-1; a possible D gene is TRBD1 (6 bases). This CDR3 has 14 residues. The germline CDR1 and CDR2 sequences are SEHNR and FQNEAQ (reference sequence). V was clipped by 2 bases and J by 0 bases, with 7 bases between them. The CDR3 DNA reads as TGTGCCAGCAGCTTAACAGGGCTGAACACTGAAGCTTTCTTT. The encoded protein is CASSLTGLNTEAFF.